This T cell receptor (beta chain) was retrieved from a study of spatial heterogeneity in lung cancer. Overall study context: Each distinct TCR and UMI combination averaged more than ten appearances in raw reads. Study-wide results and caveats: Tumor mutation count correlated with how many alpha and beta TCRs expanded intratumorally.

TCRdb ran MiXCR on the 5' RACE reads and lists one entry per CDR3 protein. Found here are 20,000 to 25,000 distinct CDR3 sequences, more than 2.5% of them singletons; the top ten hold under 8%. The CDR3 is 13 amino acids. The V end was cut by 6 bases, the J end by 4 bases, with 12 bases between. This clonotype came up many times. Antigen specificity is unknown. Time point meaning: sample taken at primary tumor resection. Unsorted whole RNA from tumor, nontumor lung or frozen PBMC underwent sequencing. The rearrangement uses TRBV12-3 or TRBV12-4 and TRBJ2-5, with a weak D call TRBD2 (6 bases). The sequence derives from a male donor with early-stage non-small cell lung cancer. The sample was lung tumor tissue, taken at surgery. CDR3 coding DNA: TGTGCCAGCAGGTTAAGCGGGTTAGAGACCCAGTACTTC. Amino acids: CASRLSGLETQYF.